A single sample gave rise to the 30 T cell receptor beta chains below, sequenced in a study of blood T cell repertoires in COVID-19. Some clones are missing from TCRdb's copy, which holds only in-frame ones; the method was immunoSEQ multiplex PCR. This table holds some 390,000 clones, around 89% found once. The sample comprised PBMCs or T cells enriched from blood (not recorded which). The receptor set was obtained from a man aged 30 to 45 who had recovered from COVID-19.

CDR3 DNA sequence: TGCGCCAGCAGTAAGGACAGTAACACTGAAGCTTTCTTT. Translating gives CASSKDSNTEAFF. The chain uses TRBV10-1 and TRBJ1-1, with D tentatively TRBD1 (6 bases). V was shortened by 5 bases and J by 2 bases, with 9 bases between the two germline ends. Germline V CDR1 and CDR2: WNHNN, SYGVQD (reference sequence). This CDR3 contains 13 residues.

The CDR3 sequence is CASSLASGAGDRETQYF. The CDR3 DNA sequence: TGTGCCAGCAGTTTAGCGTCCGGGGCAGGGGATCGAGAGACCCAGTACTTC. V gene TRBV28 combines with J gene TRBJ2-5, with a weak D call TRBD1 (6 bases). V shed 2 bases and J shed 4 bases, with 20 bases lying between them. Germline V lookup: CDR1 MDHEN, CDR2 SYDVKM. The CDR3 is made up of 17 amino acids.

The CDR3 DNA reads TGTGCCAGCAGCTTAGGTGGGGGGACAGCATTGAGCTCCTATAATTCACCCCTCCACTTT. It is translated as CASSLGGGTALSSYNSPLHF. V usage is TRBV13 and J usage is TRBJ1-6, with TRBD1 matching 7 bases. CDR3 length: 20 residues. CDR1 and CDR2 (germline): PRHDT, FYEKMQ (reference sequence). V gave up 0 bases and J gave up 0 bases; unmatched junction bases: 11.

The gene calls are TRBV6-4 and TRBJ2-1; possibly TRBD2 for D (6 bases). CDR3 length: 15 residues. Looked up from germline, CDR1 is MRHNA and CDR2 is SNTAGT. The V and J ends lost 4 bases and 5 bases respectively, with 15 bases between them. CDR3 DNA: TGTGCCAGCAGTGCGATGGCGGGACCTAACAATGAGCAGTTCTTC. Its translation is CASSAMAGPNNEQFF.

This chain joins TRBV9 and TRBJ2-1; 9 positions agree with TRBD2. The length of the CDR3 is 17 residues. CDR1 and CDR2 (germline): SGDLS, YYNGEE. The trim removed 4 bases at V and 9 bases at J, leaving 17 bases unmatched. This CDR3 reads CASSPHLGSGRSGEQFF. CDR3 in DNA: TGTGCCAGCAGCCCCCACCTAGGTAGCGGGAGATCGGGTGAGCAGTTCTTC.

This rearrangement joins TRBV28 to TRBJ2-2; possible D gene TRBD2, 5 bases. The ends were cut back, 5 bases at V and 8 bases at J, with 15 bases in the middle. CDR1 is MDHEN and CDR2 is SYDVKM in the germline V gene. This CDR3 is built from 14 residues. In DNA form, the CDR3 reads TGTGCCAGCAGTCCGAGGACGGAGGTGGGGGAGCTGTTTTTT. The encoded protein is CASSPRTEVGELFF. Looking up the rest from reference TRBV28 and TRBJ2-2 gives the full variable domain: DVKVTQSSRYLVKRTGEKVFLECVQDMDHENMFWYRQDPGLGLRLIYFSYDVKMKEKGDIPEGYSVSREKKERFSLILESASTNQTSMYLCASSPRTEVGELFFGEGSRLTVL.

This clone has a single count. V usage is TRBV30 and J usage is TRBJ1-1; D is perhaps TRBD1 (6 bases). Between the trimmed V and J ends, which lost 7 bases and 3 bases, there was a span of 21 bases. The germline V gene has CDR1 GTSNPN and CDR2 SVGIG (reference sequence). This CDR3 contains 15 residues. The CDR3 region is CASGYTGISYTEAFF. CDR3 nucleotides: TGTGCCTCTGGATACACAGGGATATCCTACACTGAAGCTTTCTTT.

The chain combines TRBV18 with TRBJ1-5, with 7 bases lining up with TRBD1. The CDR3 is made up of 16 amino acids. Losses at the gene ends were 0 bases for V and 4 bases for J; bases not matched to a gene: 6. Germline V CDR1 and CDR2: KGHSH, LQKENI. CDR3 coding DNA: TGTGCCAGCTCACCACCCCTGGGACAGCAAAATCAGCCCCAGCATTTT. Translated, it gives CASSPPLGQQNQPQHF. The variable domain in full, with the rest retrieved from reference TRBV18 and TRBJ1-5, is NAGVMQNPRHLVRRRGQEARLRCSPMKGHSHVYWYRQLPEEGLKFMVYLQKENIIDESGMPKERFSAEFPKEGPSILRIQQVVRGDSAAYFCASSPPLGQQNQPQHFGDGTRLSIL.

This chain links TRBV18 with TRBJ1-3, with 7 nucleotides matching TRBD1. After removal of 4 bases from V and 0 bases from J, the junction contained 15 bases not matched to a gene. The CDR3 is 19 residues long. Germline CDR1 is KGHSH and CDR2 is LQKENI. This CDR3 is CASSLLRGTDLSSGNTIYF. In nucleotides, the CDR3 is TGTGCCAGCTCACTCCTTCGCGGGACAGACCTAAGCTCTGGAAACACCATATATTTT.

This chain joins TRBV6-5 and TRBJ2-7, with 8 bases matching TRBD1. V was pared by 6 bases and J by 7 bases, with 5 bases of the junction left unmatched. Germline loops: CDR1 MNHEY, CDR2 SVGAGI. The CDR3 length is 12 residues. The CDR3 loop is CASRGDRFEQYF. In DNA form, the CDR3 reads TGTGCCAGCAGAGGGGACAGGTTTGAGCAGTACTTC.

This clone was seen only a few times. The chain links TRBV18 to TRBJ1-4; D not resolved. CDR1 is KGHSH, CDR2 LQKENI, per germline. Trimming removed 4 bases from V and 3 bases from J, with 15 bases in between. The CDR3 has 16 amino acids. The CDR3 bases are TGTGCCAGCTCACGAACTCCCGCGGGATCTAATGAAAAACTGTTTTTT. Its translation: CASSRTPAGSNEKLFF.

This chain uses TRBV5-5 with TRBJ1-1; maybe TRBD1 (6 bases). This CDR3 region has 15 residues. Between the trimmed V and J ends, which lost 6 bases and 7 bases, there was a span of 22 bases. CDR1 and CDR2 from the germline V gene are SGHKS and YYEKEE (reference sequence). The CDR3 nucleotides read TGTGCCAGCATCAAAGGGACGGGGGGCAGGAATGAAGCTTTCTTT. It encodes CASIKGTGGRNEAFF. The full variable domain, completed using reference TRBV5-5 and TRBJ1-1, is DAGVTQSPTHLIKTRGQQVTLRCSPISGHKSVSWYQQVLGQGPQFIFQYYEKEERGRGNFPDRFSARQFPNYSSELNVNALLLGDSALYLCASIKGTGGRNEAFFGQGTRLTVV.

This clone was detected once. The gene calls are TRBV4-1 and TRBJ2-5; D is unclear. Germline V gene data show CDR1 as MGHRA and CDR2 as YSYEKL. V was trimmed by 3 bases and J by 2 bases, leaving 7 bases between them. The CDR3 contains 13 residues. The CDR3 here is CASSHVQQETQYF. The CDR3 DNA reads TGCGCCAGCAGCCATGTTCAGCAAGAGACCCAGTACTTC.

This clone has a handful of counts. The chain carries TRBV5-8 and TRBJ2-1; 13 positions match TRBD2. The CDR3 totals 18 residues. The germline CDR1 and CDR2 sequences are SGHTS and YDEGEE. After removal of 7 bases from V and 2 bases from J, the junction contained 12 bases not matched to a gene. CDR3 coding DNA: TGTGCCAGCCCGCGTGGACTAGCGGGAGATGGCCCCTACAATGAGCAGTTCTTC. It translates to CASPRGLAGDGPYNEQFF.

V and J are TRBV6-5 and TRBJ2-7; D perhaps matches TRBD2 (6 bases). The CDR3 covers 13 residues. Between the trimmed V and J ends, which lost 7 bases and 4 bases, there was a span of 14 bases. The germline gives CDR1 MNHEY, CDR2 SVGAGI. This CDR3 is CASMFGGEYEQYF. The CDR3 coding sequence is TGTGCCAGCATGTTCGGAGGGGAATACGAGCAGTACTTC.

This chain joins TRBV7-2 and TRBJ1-3; 11 bases map to TRBD1. Germline V CDR1 and CDR2: SGHTA, FQGNSA. The CDR3 covers 15 residues. V trimming: 6 bases; J trimming: 3 bases; junction bases outside the gene matches: 4. CDR3: CASSMGTGGGNTIYF. The CDR3 DNA is TGTGCCAGCAGTATGGGGACAGGGGGTGGAAACACCATATATTTT.

The rearrangement joins TRBV5-1 to TRBJ1-4, with 9 bases lining up with TRBD1. Germline assignment: CDR1 SGHRS and CDR2 YFSETQ. Trimming took 2 bases from V and 6 from J; bases not matched to a gene: 2. CDR3 length equals 14 residues. The DNA of the CDR3 is TGCGCCAGCAGCTTCACAGGGGGCTATGAAAAACTGTTTTTT. Translating it yields CASSFTGGYEKLFF.

The chain employs TRBV30 and TRBJ1-5; TRBD1 might be the D (5 bases). The CDR3 loop spans 14 amino acids. V dropped 0 bases and J dropped 6 bases, with 12 bases sitting between them. Germline CDR1 is GTSNPN and CDR2 is SVGIG (reference sequence). CDR3: CAWSVGGLGQPQHF. CDR3 nucleotides: TGTGCCTGGAGTGTCGGGGGTTTGGGTCAGCCCCAGCATTTT. Full variable domain (rest looked up from reference TRBV30 and TRBJ1-5): SQTIHQWPATLVQPVGSPLSLECTVEGTSNPNLYWYRQAAGRGLQLLFYSVGIGQISSEVPQNLSASRPQDRQFILSSKKLLLSDSGFYLCAWSVGGLGQPQHFGDGTRLSIL.

The chain combines TRBV5-1 with TRBJ1-1; D is uncertain. From germline, CDR1 is SGHRS and CDR2 YFSETQ. This CDR3 has 12 residues. The ends were cut back, 5 bases at V and 2 bases at J, with 7 bases in the middle. The CDR3: CASRSGNTEAFF. In nucleotides, the CDR3 is TGCGCCAGCAGATCCGGTAACACTGAAGCTTTCTTT. Together with reference TRBV5-1 and TRBJ1-1, the CDR3 gives the full variable domain: KAGVTQTPRYLIKTRGQQVTLSCSPISGHRSVSWYQQTPGQGLQFLFEYFSETQRNKGNFPGRFSGRQFSNSRSEMNVSTLELGDSALYLCASRSGNTEAFFGQGTRLTVV.

This clone was seen once. This chain links TRBV15 with TRBJ1-1; no clear D gene. This CDR3 is 13 amino acids long. From germline, CDR1 is LNHNV and CDR2 YYDKDF (reference sequence). The V end was cut by 3 bases, the J end by 2 bases, with 7 bases between. CDR3 in amino acids: CATSSAKNTEAFF. The CDR3 region has the DNA TGTGCCACCAGCAGCGCTAAAAACACTGAAGCTTTCTTT.

The gene calls are TRBV19 and TRBJ2-1; 9 positions match TRBD2. V shed 6 bases, J shed 4 bases, and the junction held 1 base outside the gene matches. From germline, CDR1 is LNHDA and CDR2 SQIVND (reference sequence). The CDR3 covers 13 residues. The CDR3 loop is CASRAGGYNEQFF. In DNA, the CDR3 is TGTGCCAGTAGAGCGGGAGGATACAATGAGCAGTTCTTC. The whole variable domain, filled in from reference TRBV19 and TRBJ2-1, reads DGGITQSPKYLFRKEGQNVTLSCEQNLNHDAMYWYRQDPGQGLRLIYYSQIVNDFQKGDIAEGYSVSREKKESFPLTVTSAQKNPTAFYLCASRAGGYNEQFFGPGTRLTVL.

The rearrangement uses TRBV5-1 and TRBJ2-1; 12 positions match TRBD2. Germline CDR1 reads SGHRS; CDR2 reads YFSETQ. V lost 4 bases and J lost 9; bases outside the gene matches: 8. The CDR3 consists of 15 residues. DNA of the CDR3: TGCGCCAGCAGCCTGCGGACTAGCGGGACGTCTGAGCAGTTCTTC. This codes for CASSLRTSGTSEQFF.

The chain is built from TRBV6-1 and TRBJ2-3; D might be TRBD1 (6 bases). V gave up 3 bases and J gave up 4 bases, with 11 bases separating them. CDR1 is MNHNS and CDR2 is SASEGT in the germline V gene. The CDR3 length is 14 residues. CDR3 DNA sequence: TGTGCCAGCAGTGACAGGGGTCCCCCAGATACGCAGTATTTT. This gives the protein CASSDRGPPDTQYF.

V gene TRBV6-5 combines with J gene TRBJ1-4; 8 positions agree with TRBD1. Trimming removed 8 bases from V and 2 bases from J; junction bases left unmatched: 1. In germline, CDR1 is MNHEY, CDR2 SVGAGI. The CDR3 has 13 amino acids. The CDR3 protein is CASAGGTNEKLFF. CDR3 nucleotide sequence: TGTGCCAGCGCAGGGGGCACTAATGAAAAACTGTTTTTT.

This clone was recorded once. One end of the junction does not line up with germline, which may come from a read error. CDR3 sequence: CASSFGTAFQETQYF. DNA for the CDR3: TGTGCTAGCAGCTTTGGGACAGCTTTCCAAGAGACCCAGTACTTC. The rearrangement uses TRBV7-7 and TRBJ2-5; TRBD1 matches 7 bases. Germline values: CDR1 SSHAT, CDR2 FNYEAQ (reference sequence). This CDR3 region has 15 residues.

This chain joins TRBV2 and TRBJ1-1; tentative D call: TRBD1 (6 bases). The CDR3 totals 12 residues. The V end was cut by 5 bases, the J end by 11 bases, with 15 bases between. Germline-derived CDR1 and CDR2 are SNHLY and FYNNEI. The CDR3 DNA reads TGTGCCAGCAGTTTTAACAGGGATAGGGCTTTCTTT. This gives the protein CASSFNRDRAFF.

V is TRBV7-9 and J is TRBJ1-1; maybe TRBD1 (6 bases). Germline V lookup: CDR1 SEHNR, CDR2 FQNEAQ (reference sequence). Trimming took 2 bases from V and 4 from J, leaving 8 bases between them. The CDR3 length is 13 residues. CDR3 DNA sequence: TGTGCCAGCAGCTTAAGGGACACCACTGAAGCTTTCTTT. This encodes CASSLRDTTEAFF.

J is TRBJ2-2 and V is TRBV14, with D perhaps TRBD2 (5 bases). This CDR3 has 13 residues. Trimming removed 10 bases at V and 7 bases at J, with 16 bases between. The germline CDR1 and CDR2 sequences are SGHDN and FVKESK. Written as DNA, the CDR3 is TGTGCCACCCCGAGGGTGGGTGACGGGGAGCTGTTTTTT. This translates into CATPRVGDGELFF.

V usage is TRBV28 and J usage is TRBJ2-2, with no clear D. Germline V CDR1 and CDR2: MDHEN, SYDVKM. This CDR3 is built from 14 residues. Between the trimmed V and J ends, which lost 6 bases and 7 bases, there was a span of 15 bases. The CDR3 sequence: CASRKRVLLGELFF. Here the CDR3 DNA reads TGTGCCAGCAGGAAACGGGTCCTCCTCGGGGAGCTGTTTTTT. Together with reference TRBV28 and TRBJ2-2, the CDR3 gives the full variable domain: DVKVTQSSRYLVKRTGEKVFLECVQDMDHENMFWYRQDPGLGLRLIYFSYDVKMKEKGDIPEGYSVSREKKERFSLILESASTNQTSMYLCASRKRVLLGELFFGEGSRLTVL.

The V call is TRBV3-1 (or the pseudogene TRBV3-2), the J call TRBJ1-1; D is unresolved. The V end was cut by 7 bases, the J end by 1 base, with 13 bases between. The CDR3 consists of 14 residues. The germline V gene encodes CDR1 LGHDT and CDR2 YNNKEL (reference sequence). The CDR3 region is CASKESGQNTEAFF. The CDR3 DNA follows: TGTGCCAGCAAGGAAAGCGGGCAGAACACTGAAGCTTTCTTT.